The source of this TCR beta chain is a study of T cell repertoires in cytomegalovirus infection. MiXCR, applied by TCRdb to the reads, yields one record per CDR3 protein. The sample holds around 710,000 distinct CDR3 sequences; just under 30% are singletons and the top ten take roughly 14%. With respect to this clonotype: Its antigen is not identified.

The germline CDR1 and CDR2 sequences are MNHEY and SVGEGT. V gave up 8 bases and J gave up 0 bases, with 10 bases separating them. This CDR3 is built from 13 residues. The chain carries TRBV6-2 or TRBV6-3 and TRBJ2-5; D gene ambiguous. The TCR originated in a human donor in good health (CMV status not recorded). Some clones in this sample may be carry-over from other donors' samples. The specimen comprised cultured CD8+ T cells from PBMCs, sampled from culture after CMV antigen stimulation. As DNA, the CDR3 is TGTGCCAGCCTCTTAGGTCACCAAGAGACCCAGTACTTC. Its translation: CASLLGHQETQYF.